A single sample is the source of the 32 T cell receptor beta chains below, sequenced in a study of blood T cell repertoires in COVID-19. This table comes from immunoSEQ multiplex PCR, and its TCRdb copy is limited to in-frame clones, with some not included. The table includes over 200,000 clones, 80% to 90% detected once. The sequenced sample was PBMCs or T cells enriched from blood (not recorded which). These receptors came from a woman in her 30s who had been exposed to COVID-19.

The CDR3 DNA sequence: TGTGCCAGCAGGAGGACAGGACTACTCTACGAGCAGTACTTC. Protein sequence: CASRRTGLLYEQYF. This chain joins TRBV2 and TRBJ2-7, with D possibly matching TRBD1 (7 bases). The germline V gene encodes CDR1 SNHLY and CDR2 FYNNEI. Between the trimmed V and J ends, which lost 6 bases and 3 bases, there was a span of 15 bases. This CDR3 has 14 amino acids. Based on the CDR3 plus reference TRBV2 and TRBJ2-7, the full variable domain is EPEVTQTPSHQVTQMGQEVILRCVPISNHLYFYWYRQILGQKVEFLVSFYNNEISEKSEIFDDQFSVERPDGSNFTLKIRSTKLEDSAMYFCASRRTGLLYEQYFGPGTRLTVT.

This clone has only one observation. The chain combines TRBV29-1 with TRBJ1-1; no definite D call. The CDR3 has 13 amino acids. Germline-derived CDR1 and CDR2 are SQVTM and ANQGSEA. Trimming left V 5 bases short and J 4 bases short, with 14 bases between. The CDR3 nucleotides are TGCAGCGTTACCAAGATGCGGGGCACTGAAGCTTTCTTT. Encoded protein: CSVTKMRGTEAFF.

CDR3 protein: CASSLSGTSPGELFF. The CDR3 bases are TGCGCCAGCAGCTTAAGCGGGACTAGCCCCGGGGAGCTGTTTTTT. The chain joins TRBV5-1 to TRBJ2-2; 9 bases map to TRBD2. This CDR3 has 15 amino acids. Unmatched junction bases numbered 5, after V lost 2 bases and J lost 6 bases. CDR1 is SGHRS and CDR2 is YFSETQ in the germline V gene.

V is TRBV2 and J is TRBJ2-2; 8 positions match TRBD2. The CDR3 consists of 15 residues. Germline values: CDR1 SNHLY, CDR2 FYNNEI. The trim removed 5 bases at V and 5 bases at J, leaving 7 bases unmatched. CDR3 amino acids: CASSQRERRTGELFF. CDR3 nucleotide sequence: TGTGCCAGCAGTCAGCGGGAGCGGAGGACCGGGGAGCTGTTTTTT.

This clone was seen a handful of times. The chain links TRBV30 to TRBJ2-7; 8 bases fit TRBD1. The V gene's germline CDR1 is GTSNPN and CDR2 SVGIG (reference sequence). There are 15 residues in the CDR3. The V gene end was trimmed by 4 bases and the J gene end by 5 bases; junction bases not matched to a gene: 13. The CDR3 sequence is CAWNTPRQGSHEQYF. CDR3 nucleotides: TGTGCCTGGAATACCCCCCGACAGGGGAGTCACGAGCAGTACTTC.

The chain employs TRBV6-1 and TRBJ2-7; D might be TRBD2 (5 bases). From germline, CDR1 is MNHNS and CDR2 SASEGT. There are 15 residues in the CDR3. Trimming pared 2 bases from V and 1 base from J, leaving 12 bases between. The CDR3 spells CASSEYNERSYEQYF. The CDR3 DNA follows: TGTGCCAGCAGTGAATATAACGAGCGGTCCTACGAGCAGTACTTC.

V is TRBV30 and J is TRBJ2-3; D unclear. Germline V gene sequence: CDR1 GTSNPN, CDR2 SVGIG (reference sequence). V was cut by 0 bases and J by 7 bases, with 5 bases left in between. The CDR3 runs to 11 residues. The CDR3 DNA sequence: TGTGCCTGGAGTGTATCAAATACGCAGTATTTT. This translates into CAWSVSNTQYF.

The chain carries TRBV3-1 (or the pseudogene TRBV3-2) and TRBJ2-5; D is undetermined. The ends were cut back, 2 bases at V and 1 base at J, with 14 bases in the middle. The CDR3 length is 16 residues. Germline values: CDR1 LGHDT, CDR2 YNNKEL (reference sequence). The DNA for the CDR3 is TGTGCCAGCAGCCAATCCCTCACCCCGGTCCAAGAGACCCAGTACTTC. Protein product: CASSQSLTPVQETQYF.

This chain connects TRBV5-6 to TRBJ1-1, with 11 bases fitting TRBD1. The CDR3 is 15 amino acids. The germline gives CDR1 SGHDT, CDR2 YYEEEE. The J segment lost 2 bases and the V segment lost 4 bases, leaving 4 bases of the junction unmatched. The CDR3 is CASSARTGGNTEAFF. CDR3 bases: TGTGCCAGCAGCGCGAGGACAGGGGGCAACACTGAAGCTTTCTTT. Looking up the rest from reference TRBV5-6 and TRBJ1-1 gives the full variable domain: DAGVTQSPTHLIKTRGQQVTLRCSPKSGHDTVSWYQQALGQGPQFIFQYYEEEERQRGNFPDRFSGHQFPNYSSELNVNALLLGDSALYLCASSARTGGNTEAFFGQGTRLTVV.

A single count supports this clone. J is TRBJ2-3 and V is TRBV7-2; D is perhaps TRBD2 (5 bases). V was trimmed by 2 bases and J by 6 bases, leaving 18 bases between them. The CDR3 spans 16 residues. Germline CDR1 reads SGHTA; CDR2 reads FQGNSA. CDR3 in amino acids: CASSLRAVGGRDTQYF. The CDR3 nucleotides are TGTGCCAGCAGCTTAAGGGCAGTAGGCGGGCGGGATACGCAGTATTTT.

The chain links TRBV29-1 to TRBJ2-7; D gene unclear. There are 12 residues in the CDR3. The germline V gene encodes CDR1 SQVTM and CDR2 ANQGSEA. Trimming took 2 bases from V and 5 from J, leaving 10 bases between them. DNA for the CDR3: TGCAGCGTTGAAAACGCGGTCAACGAGCAGTACTTC. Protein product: CSVENAVNEQYF.

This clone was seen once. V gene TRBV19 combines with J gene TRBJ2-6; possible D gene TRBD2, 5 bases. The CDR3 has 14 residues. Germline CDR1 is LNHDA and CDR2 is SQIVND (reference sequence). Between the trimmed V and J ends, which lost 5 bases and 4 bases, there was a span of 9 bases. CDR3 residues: CASSEGWGANVLTF. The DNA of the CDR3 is TGTGCCAGTAGTGAGGGATGGGGGGCCAACGTCCTGACTTTC.

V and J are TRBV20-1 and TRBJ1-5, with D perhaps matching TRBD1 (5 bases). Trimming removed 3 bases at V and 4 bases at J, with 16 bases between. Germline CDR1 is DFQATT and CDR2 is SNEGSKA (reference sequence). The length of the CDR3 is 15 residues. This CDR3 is CSASQTTGENQPQHF. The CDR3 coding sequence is TGCAGTGCTAGTCAAACTACGGGGGAAAATCAGCCCCAGCATTTT.

The CDR3 is CASSETRQGGRMNTEAFF. CDR3 DNA: TGTGCCAGCAGTGAAACGAGACAGGGGGGCCGAATGAACACTGAAGCTTTCTTT. This chain uses TRBV2 with TRBJ1-1; TRBD1 matches at 9 bases. The V segment lost 2 bases and the J segment 0 bases; nucleotides outside the gene matches: 10. The CDR3 runs 18 residues. Per the germline V gene, CDR1 is SNHLY and CDR2 is FYNNEI. Variable domain in full (rest from reference TRBV2 and TRBJ1-1): EPEVTQTPSHQVTQMGQEVILRCVPISNHLYFYWYRQILGQKVEFLVSFYNNEISEKSEIFDDQFSVERPDGSNFTLKIRSTKLEDSAMYFCASSETRQGGRMNTEAFFGQGTRLTVV.

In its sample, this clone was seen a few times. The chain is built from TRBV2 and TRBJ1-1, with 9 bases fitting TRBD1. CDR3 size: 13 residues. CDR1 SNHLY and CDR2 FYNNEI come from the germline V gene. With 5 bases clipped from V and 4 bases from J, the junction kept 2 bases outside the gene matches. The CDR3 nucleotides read TGTGCCAGCAGTAAGACAGGGGGCACTGAAGCTTTCTTT. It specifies CASSKTGGTEAFF.

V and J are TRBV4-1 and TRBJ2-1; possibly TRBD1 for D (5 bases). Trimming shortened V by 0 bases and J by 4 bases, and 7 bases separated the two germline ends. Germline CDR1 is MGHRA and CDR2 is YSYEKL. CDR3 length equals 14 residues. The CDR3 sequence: CASSQERTYNEQFF. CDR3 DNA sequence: TGCGCCAGCAGCCAAGAGCGGACATACAATGAGCAGTTCTTC.

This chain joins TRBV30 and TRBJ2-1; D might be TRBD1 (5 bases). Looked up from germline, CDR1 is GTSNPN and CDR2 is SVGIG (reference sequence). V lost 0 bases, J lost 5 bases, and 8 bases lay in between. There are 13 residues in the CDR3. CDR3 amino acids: CAWSVRQNNEQFF. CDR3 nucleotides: TGTGCCTGGAGTGTACGACAGAACAATGAGCAGTTCTTC.

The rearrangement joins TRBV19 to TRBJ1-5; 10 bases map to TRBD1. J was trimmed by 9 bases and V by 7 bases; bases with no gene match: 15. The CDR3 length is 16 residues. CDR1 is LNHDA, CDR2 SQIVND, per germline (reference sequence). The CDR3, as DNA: TGTGCCAGTACCCCCCCGACAGGGGGCAGGGAAGTGCCCCAGCATTTT. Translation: CASTPPTGGREVPQHF.

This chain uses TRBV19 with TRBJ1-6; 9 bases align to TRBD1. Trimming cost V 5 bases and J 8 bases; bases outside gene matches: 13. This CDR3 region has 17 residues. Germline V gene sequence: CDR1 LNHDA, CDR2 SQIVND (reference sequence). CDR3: CASSEISGTGFDSPLHF. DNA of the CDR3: TGTGCCAGTAGTGAAATATCCGGGACAGGGTTTGATTCACCCCTCCACTTT.

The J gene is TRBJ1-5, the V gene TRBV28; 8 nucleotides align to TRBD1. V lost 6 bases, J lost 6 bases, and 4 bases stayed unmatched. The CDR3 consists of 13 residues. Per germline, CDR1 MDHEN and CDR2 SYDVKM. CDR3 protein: CASRRQGSQPQHF. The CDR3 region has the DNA TGTGCCAGCAGACGACAGGGGTCTCAGCCCCAGCATTTT.

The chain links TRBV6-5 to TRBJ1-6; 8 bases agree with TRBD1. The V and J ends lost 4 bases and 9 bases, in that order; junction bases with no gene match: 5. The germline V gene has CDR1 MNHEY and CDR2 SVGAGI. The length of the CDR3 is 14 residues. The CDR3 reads CASSSRGRTSPLHF. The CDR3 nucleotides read TGTGCCAGCAGTTCCAGGGGGCGTACTTCACCCCTCCACTTT.

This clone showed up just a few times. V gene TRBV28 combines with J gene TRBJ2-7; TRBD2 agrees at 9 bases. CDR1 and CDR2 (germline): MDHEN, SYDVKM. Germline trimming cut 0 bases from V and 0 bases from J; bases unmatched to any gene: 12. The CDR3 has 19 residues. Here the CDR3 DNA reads TGTGCCAGCAGTTTATGGGCGACTAGCGGAGAGGGGAGCTCCTACGAGCAGTACTTC. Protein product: CASSLWATSGEGSSYEQYF.

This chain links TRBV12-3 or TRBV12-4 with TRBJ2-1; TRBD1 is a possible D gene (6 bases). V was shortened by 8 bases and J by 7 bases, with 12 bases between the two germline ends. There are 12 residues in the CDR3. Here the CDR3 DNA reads TGTGCCAGCGGGGCCGGGACAAATGAGCAGTTCTTC. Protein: CASGAGTNEQFF.

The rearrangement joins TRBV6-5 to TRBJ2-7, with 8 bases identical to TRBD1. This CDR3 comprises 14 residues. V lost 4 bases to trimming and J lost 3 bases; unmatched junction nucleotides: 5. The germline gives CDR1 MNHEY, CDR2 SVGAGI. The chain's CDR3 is CASSSWTGNYEQYF. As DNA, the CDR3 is TGTGCCAGCAGTTCGTGGACAGGGAACTACGAGCAGTACTTC.

For the CDR3, the DNA is TGTGCCTGGAGTACCCGGGACAGAGACCTTAGCTCCTATAATTCACCCCTCCACTTT. Its protein is CAWSTRDRDLSSYNSPLHF. The J gene is TRBJ1-6, the V gene TRBV30; 7 bases line up with TRBD1. V shed 2 bases, J shed 0 bases, and the junction held 13 bases outside the gene matches. CDR1 and CDR2 (germline): GTSNPN, SVGIG (reference sequence). The CDR3 contains 19 residues.

For the CDR3, the DNA is TGTGCCAGCAGCTTAGAGGATCCAGGCAATACGCAGTATTTT. Amino acids: CASSLEDPGNTQYF. The V and J genes are TRBV11-2 and TRBJ2-3, with no clear D. Germline CDR1 and CDR2: SGHAT and FQNNGV. The CDR3 covers 14 residues. V shed 0 bases and J shed 7 bases, with 11 bases lying between them.

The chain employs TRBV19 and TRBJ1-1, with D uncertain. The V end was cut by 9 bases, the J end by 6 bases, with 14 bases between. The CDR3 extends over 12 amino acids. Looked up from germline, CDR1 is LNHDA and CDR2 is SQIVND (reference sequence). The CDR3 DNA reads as TGTGCCAGAGTGGTGGGCCCGTCTGAAGCTTTCTTT. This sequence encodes CARVVGPSEAFF.

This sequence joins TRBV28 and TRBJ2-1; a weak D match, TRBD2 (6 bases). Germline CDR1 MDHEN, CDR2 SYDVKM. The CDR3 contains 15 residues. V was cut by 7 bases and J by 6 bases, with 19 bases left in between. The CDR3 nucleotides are TGTGCCAGCAACTCGCGTGTGACTAGGAGCAATGAGCAGTTCTTC. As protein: CASNSRVTRSNEQFF.

This chain's CDR3 is CASSLLNRNPYEQYF. The CDR3 region has the DNA TGTGCCAGCAGCTTATTGAACAGGAACCCCTACGAGCAGTACTTC. The J gene is TRBJ2-7, the V gene TRBV7-9; maybe TRBD1 (5 bases). Trimming pared 2 bases from V and 2 bases from J, leaving 13 bases between. This CDR3 has 15 amino acids. Germline CDR1 and CDR2: SEHNR and FQNEAQ (reference sequence).

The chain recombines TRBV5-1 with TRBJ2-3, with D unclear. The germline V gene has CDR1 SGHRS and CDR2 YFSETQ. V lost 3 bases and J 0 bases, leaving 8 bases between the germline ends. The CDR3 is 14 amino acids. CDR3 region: CASSSTASTDTQYF. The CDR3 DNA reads TGCGCCAGCAGCTCTACCGCTAGCACAGATACGCAGTATTTT.

In DNA form, the CDR3 reads TGTGCCAGCAGCGTGTCAAGCGGGAGTGGGGAGCTGTTTTTT. Translated: CASSVSSGSGELFF. The rearrangement links TRBV9 to TRBJ2-2, with 8 bases identical to TRBD2. The V and J ends lost 2 bases and 8 bases, in that order; junction bases with no gene match: 5. Germline-derived CDR1 and CDR2 are SGDLS and YYNGEE. The CDR3 has 14 amino acids.

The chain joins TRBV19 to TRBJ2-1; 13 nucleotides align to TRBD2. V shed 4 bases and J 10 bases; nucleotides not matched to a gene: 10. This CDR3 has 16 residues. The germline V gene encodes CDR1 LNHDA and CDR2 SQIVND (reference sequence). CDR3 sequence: CASSTGTSGTQGEQFF. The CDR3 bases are TGTGCCAGTAGTACAGGGACTAGCGGGACCCAGGGGGAGCAGTTCTTC.